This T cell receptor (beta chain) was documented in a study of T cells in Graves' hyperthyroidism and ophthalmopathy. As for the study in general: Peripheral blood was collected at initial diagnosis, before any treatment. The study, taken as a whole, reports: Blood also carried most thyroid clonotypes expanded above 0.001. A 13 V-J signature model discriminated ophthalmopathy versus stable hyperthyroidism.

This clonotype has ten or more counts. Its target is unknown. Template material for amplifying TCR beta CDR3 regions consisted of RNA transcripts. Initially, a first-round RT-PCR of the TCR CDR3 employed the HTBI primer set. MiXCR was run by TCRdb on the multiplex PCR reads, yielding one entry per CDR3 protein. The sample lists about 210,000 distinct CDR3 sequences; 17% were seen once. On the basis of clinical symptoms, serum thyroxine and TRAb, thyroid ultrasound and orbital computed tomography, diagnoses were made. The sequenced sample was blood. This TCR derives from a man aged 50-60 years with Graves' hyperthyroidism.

CDR3 region: CASSYSQVSYEQYF. In DNA, the CDR3 is TGTGCCAGCAGTTACTCGCAGGTGTCCTACGAGCAGTACTTC. The V and J genes are TRBV6-2 or TRBV6-3 and TRBJ2-7; D unclear. This CDR3 spans 14 amino acids. The germline V gene encodes CDR1 MNHEY and CDR2 SVGEGT. Trimming took off 0 bases at V and 1 base at J, with 7 bases between the two ends.